This T cell receptor (beta chain) stems from a study of cytomegalovirus exposure and HLA in healthy donors. Overall study: Inside one of the first data releases sat about 85 million unique TCRs taken from HLA-typed donors. The study's findings and limits: Serostatus for CMV was the only available immune exposure information. HLA allele associations emerged for under 20,000 TCR beta sequences in a later analysis, at 0.05 false discovery rate.

Comments on this clone: Its specificity is unknown.

V lost 3 bases and J lost 8, with 8 bases in between. CDR1 is KGHSH and CDR2 is LQKENI in the germline V gene. The CDR3 runs to 13 residues. The primer mix had 60 Vbeta and 13 Jbeta primers. Clones were sequenced by immunoSEQ multiplex PCR, and TCRdb holds only the in-frame ones, with some missing. The sample has 55,000 to 70,000 clones, around 82% seen once. This TCR came from a male donor in good health and CMV-seronegative. The V and J genes are TRBV18 and TRBJ1-6, with TRBD1 as a possible D gene (6 bases). Sequencing used PBMCs. CDR3 sequence (DNA): TGTGCCAGCTCACCTTCAGGGGATTCACCCCTCCACTTT. Translating it yields CASSPSGDSPLHF.